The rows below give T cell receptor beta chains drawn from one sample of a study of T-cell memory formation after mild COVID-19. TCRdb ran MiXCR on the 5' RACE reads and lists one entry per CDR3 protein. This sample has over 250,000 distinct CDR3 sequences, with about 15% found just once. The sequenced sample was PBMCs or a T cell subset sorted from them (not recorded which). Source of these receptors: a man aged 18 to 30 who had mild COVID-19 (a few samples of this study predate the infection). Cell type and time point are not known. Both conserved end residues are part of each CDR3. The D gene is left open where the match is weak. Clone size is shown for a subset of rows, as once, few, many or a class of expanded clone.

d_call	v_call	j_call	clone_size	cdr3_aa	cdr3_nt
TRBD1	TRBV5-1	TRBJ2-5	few	CASSFRDRGKETQYF	TGCGCCAGCAGCTTCCGGGACAGGGGAAAAGAGACCCAGTACTTC
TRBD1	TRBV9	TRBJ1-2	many	CASSGAQGGYGYTF	TGTGCCAGCAGCGGGGCCCAGGGGGGCTATGGCTACACCTTC
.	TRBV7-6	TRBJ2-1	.	CASSLGVRDNEQFF	TGTGCCAGCAGCTTAGGGGTGAGGGACAATGAGCAGTTCTTC
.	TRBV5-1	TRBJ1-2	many	CASSLAGRFTPFGYTF	TGCGCCAGCAGCTTGGCGGGGCGTTTCACCCCCTTTGGCTACACCTTC
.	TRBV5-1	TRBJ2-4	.	CASSLAGGPLNIQYF	TGCGCCAGCAGCTTGGCCGGGGGGCCCCTAAACATTCAGTACTTC
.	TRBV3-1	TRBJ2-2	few	CASSQLTTTGELFF	TGTGCCAGCAGCCAACTAACGACCACCGGGGAGCTGTTTTTT
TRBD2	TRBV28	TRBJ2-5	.	CASSAGGYQETQYF	TGTGCCAGCAGTGCGGGAGGTTACCAAGAGACCCAGTACTTC
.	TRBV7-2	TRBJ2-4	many	CASSSTLGGAAKNIQYF	TGTGCCAGCAGTTCGACCCTAGGGGGGGCGGCCAAAAACATTCAGTACTTC
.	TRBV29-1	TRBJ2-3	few	CSVDMGAGTDTQYF	TGCAGCGTTGATATGGGAGCAGGCACAGATACGCAGTATTTT
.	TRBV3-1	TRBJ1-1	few	CASRPSVNTEAFF	TGTGCCAGCAGACCCTCAGTAAACACTGAAGCTTTCTTT
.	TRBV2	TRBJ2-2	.	CASTRNTGELFF	TGTGCCAGCACCCGGAACACCGGGGAGCTGTTTTTT
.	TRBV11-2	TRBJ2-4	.	CASSPGWENIQYF	TGTGCCAGCAGCCCAGGGTGGGAAAACATTCAGTACTTC
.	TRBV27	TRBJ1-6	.	CASSLGVSPLHF	TGTGCCAGCAGTTTAGGGGTTTCACCCCTCCACTTT
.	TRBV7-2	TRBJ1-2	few	CASSSQYRVSGYTF	TGTGCCAGCAGCTCCCAATACAGGGTTTCTGGCTACACCTTC
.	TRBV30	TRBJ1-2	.	CAWSGGGHGYTF	TGTGCCTGGAGTGGGGGGGGCCATGGCTACACCTTC
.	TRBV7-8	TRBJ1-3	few	CASSRMISGNTIYF	TGTGCCAGCAGCCGGATGATCTCTGGAAACACCATATATTTT
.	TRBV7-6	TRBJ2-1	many	CASSLAPTSGNEQFF	TGTGCCAGCAGCTTAGCCCCTACCTCGGGCAATGAGCAGTTCTTC
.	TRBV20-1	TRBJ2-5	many	CSARGSEGTQYF	TGCAGTGCTAGGGGGTCCGAGGGGACCCAGTACTTC
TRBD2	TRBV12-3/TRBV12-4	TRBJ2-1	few	CASSPSGGISNEQFF	TGTGCCAGCAGTCCAAGCGGGGGGATTTCCAATGAGCAGTTCTTC
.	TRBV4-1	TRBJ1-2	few	CASSQAGEYGYTF	TGCGCCAGCAGCCAAGCTGGGGAGTATGGCTACACCTTC
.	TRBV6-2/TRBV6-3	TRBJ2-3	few	CASSYRYGGATDTQYF	TGTGCCAGCAGTTATCGATATGGAGGGGCCACAGATACGCAGTATTTT
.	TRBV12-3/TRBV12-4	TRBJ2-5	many	CASSLRLAWGETQYF	TGTGCCAGCAGTTTGAGGCTAGCCTGGGGGGAGACCCAGTACTTC
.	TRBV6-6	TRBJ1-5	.	CASSYGGIGNQPQHF	TGTGCCAGCAGTTACGGGGGAATAGGAAATCAGCCCCAGCATTTT
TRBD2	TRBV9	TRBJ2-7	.	CASSVDPSGGTYEQYF	TGTGCCAGCAGCGTAGATCCCTCGGGAGGGACCTACGAGCAGTACTTC
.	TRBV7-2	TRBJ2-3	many	CASSKLSGTPPFSTDTQYF	TGTGCCAGCAGCAAGCTAAGTGGGACACCCCCATTTAGCACAGATACGCAGTATTTT
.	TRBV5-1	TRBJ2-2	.	CASSPTSTPGELFF	TGCGCCAGCAGCCCCACTTCTACCCCCGGGGAGCTGTTTTTT
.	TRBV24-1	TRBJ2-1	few	CATSENRDASYNEQFF	TGTGCCACCAGTGAAAACAGGGATGCCTCCTACAATGAGCAGTTCTTC
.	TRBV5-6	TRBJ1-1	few	CASSQWGRLNTEAFF	TGTGCCAGCAGCCAATGGGGACGGCTGAACACTGAAGCTTTCTTT
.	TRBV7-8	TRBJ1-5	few	CASSLAGIFNQPQHF	TGTGCCAGCAGCTTAGCGGGGATTTTTAATCAGCCCCAGCATTTT
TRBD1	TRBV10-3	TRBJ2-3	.	CATHEQGAGTDTQYF	TGTGCCACCCACGAACAGGGGGCAGGCACAGATACGCAGTATTTT
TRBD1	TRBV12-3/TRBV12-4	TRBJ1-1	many	CASTRTGEAFF	TGTGCCAGCACCCGGACAGGGGAGGCTTTCTTT
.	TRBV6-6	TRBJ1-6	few	CASSYIQINSPLHF	TGTGCCAGCAGTTACATACAGATTAATTCACCCCTCCACTTT
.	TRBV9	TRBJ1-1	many	CASSVGGSTEAFF	TGTGCCAGCAGCGTTGGGGGAAGCACTGAAGCTTTCTTT
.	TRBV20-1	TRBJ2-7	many	CSARPFTGTEYEQYF	TGCAGTGCTAGGCCATTCACAGGGACGGAATACGAGCAGTACTTC
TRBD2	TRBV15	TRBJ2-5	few	CATSRVTSGGRETQYF	TGTGCCACCAGCAGAGTGACTAGCGGGGGACGGGAGACCCAGTACTTC
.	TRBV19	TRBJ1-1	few	CASGMDSRSHTEAFF	TGTGCCAGTGGGATGGACAGCCGGTCACACACTGAAGCTTTCTTT
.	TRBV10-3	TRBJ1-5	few	CAIRGGDQPQHF	TGTGCCATCAGGGGAGGGGATCAGCCCCAGCATTTT
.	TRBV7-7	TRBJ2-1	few	CASSKSGSDEQFF	TGTGCCAGCAGCAAATCAGGGTCTGATGAGCAGTTCTTC
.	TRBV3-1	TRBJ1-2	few	CASSQDSVRNYGYTF	TGTGCCAGCAGCCAAGATTCGGTCCGGAACTATGGCTACACCTTC
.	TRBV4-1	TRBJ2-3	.	CASSQQTGTDTQYF	TGCGCCAGCAGCCAACAAACAGGCACAGATACGCAGTATTTT